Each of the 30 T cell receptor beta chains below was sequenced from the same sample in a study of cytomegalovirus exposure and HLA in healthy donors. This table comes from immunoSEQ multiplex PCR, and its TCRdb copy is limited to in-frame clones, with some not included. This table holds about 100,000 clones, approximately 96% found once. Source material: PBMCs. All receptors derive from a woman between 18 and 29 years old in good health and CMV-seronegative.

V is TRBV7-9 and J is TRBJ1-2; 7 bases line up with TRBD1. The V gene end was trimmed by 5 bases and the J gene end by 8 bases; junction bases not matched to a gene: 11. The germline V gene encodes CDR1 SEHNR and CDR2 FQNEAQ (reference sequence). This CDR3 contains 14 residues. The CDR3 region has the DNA TGTGCCAGCAGCGCCCAAGACAGGGACGGGGGCTACACCTTC. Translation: CASSAQDRDGGYTF.

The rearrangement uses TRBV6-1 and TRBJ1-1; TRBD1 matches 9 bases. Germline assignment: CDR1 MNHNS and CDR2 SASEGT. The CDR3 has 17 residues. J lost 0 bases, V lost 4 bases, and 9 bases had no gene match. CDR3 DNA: TGTGCCAGCAGTGGAGACAGGGGGGGGTACCTGAACACTGAAGCTTTCTTT. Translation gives CASSGDRGGYLNTEAFF.

CDR3 bases: TGTGCCACCAGCAGAGATAGGTGGGGACAGGGGGCAGAACAACAGGGGTCAATTACTGAAGCTTTCTTT. It translates to CATSRDRWGQGAEQQGSITEAFF. The chain is built from TRBV15 and TRBJ1-1, with 12 bases that match TRBD1. The germline CDR1 and CDR2 sequences are LNHNV and YYDKDF (reference sequence). V lost 0 bases and J lost 5; bases outside the gene matches: 25. CDR3 length: 23 amino acids.

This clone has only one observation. The CDR3 nucleotides read TGTGCCAGCAGTAGAACTAGCGGGGGGTATCAAGAGACCCAGTACTTC. It codes for CASSRTSGGYQETQYF. The V and J genes are TRBV27 and TRBJ2-5; TRBD2 matches 12 bases. CDR1 and CDR2 from the germline V gene are MNHEY and SMNVEV (reference sequence). J lost 2 bases, V lost 5 bases, and 6 bases had no gene match. The CDR3 covers 16 residues.

The DNA for the CDR3 is TGTGCCAGCAGCTTATTGTCGGCGGGGGGGCCTCGGGAGACCCAGTACTTC. This encodes CASSLLSAGGPRETQYF. This chain connects TRBV7-2 to TRBJ2-5; 9 bases map to TRBD2. CDR3 length: 17 residues. Per germline, CDR1 SGHTA and CDR2 FQGNSA. Unmatched junction bases numbered 12, after V lost 2 bases and J lost 5 bases.

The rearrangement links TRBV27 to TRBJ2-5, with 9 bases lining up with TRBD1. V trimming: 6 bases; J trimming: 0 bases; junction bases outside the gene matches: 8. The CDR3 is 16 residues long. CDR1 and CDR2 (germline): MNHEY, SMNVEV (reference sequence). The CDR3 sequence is CASSSGTGIYQETQYF. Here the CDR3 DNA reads TGTGCCAGCAGCTCCGGGACAGGGATTTACCAAGAGACCCAGTACTTC.

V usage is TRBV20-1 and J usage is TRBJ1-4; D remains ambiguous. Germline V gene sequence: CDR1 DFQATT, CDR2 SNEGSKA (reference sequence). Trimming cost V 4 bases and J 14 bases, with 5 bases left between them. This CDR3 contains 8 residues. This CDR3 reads CSANNLFF. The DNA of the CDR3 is TGCAGTGCTAATAATCTGTTTTTT.

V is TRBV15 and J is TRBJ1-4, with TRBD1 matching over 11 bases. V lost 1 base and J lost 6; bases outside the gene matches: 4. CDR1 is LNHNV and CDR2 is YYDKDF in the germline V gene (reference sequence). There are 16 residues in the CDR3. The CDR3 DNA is TGTGCCACCAGCAGAGGCGGACAGGGGGCCTATGAAAAACTGTTTTTT. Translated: CATSRGGQGAYEKLFF.

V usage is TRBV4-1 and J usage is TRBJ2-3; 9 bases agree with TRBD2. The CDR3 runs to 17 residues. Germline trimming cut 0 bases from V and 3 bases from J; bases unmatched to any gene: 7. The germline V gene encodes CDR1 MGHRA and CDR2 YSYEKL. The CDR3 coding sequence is TGCGCCAGCAGCCAAGAAGTGTCGGGACTAGCAACAGATACGCAGTATTTT. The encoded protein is CASSQEVSGLATDTQYF.

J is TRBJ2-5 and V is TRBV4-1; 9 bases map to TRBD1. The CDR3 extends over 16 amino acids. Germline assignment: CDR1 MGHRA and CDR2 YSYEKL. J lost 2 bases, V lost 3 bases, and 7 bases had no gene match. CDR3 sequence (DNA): TGCGCCAGCAGCCAGTCCGGGACAGGGCTGCAAGAGACCCAGTACTTC. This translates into CASSQSGTGLQETQYF.

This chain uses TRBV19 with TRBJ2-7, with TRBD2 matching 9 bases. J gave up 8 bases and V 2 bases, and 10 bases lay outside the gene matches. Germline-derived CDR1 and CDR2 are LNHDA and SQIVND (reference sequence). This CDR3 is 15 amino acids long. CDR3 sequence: CASSIPGLALRKQYF. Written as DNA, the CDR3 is TGTGCCAGTAGTATACCGGGACTAGCCCTACGAAAGCAGTACTTC.

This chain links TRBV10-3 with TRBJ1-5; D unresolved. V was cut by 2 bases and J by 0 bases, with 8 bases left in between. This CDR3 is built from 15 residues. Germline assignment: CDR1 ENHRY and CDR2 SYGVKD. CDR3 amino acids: CAISEGRNSNQPQHF. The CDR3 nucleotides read TGTGCCATCAGTGAGGGCAGGAATAGCAATCAGCCCCAGCATTTT.

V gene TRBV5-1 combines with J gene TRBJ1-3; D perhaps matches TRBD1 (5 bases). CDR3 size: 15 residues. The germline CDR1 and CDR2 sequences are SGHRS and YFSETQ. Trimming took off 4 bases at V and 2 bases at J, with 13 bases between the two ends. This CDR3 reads CASSPRGEPGNTIYF. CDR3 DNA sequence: TGCGCCAGCAGCCCTCGGGGGGAGCCTGGAAACACCATATATTTT.

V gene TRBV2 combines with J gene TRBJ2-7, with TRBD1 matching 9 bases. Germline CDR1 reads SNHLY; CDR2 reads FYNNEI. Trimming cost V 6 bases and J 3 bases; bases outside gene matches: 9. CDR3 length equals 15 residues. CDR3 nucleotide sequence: TGTGCCAGCAGCCACCGGGACAGGGATTTCTACGAGCAGTACTTC. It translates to CASSHRDRDFYEQYF.

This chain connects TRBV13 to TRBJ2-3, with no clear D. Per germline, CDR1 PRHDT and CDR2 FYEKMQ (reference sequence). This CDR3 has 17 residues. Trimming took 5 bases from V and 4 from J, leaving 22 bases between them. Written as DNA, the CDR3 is TGTGCCAGCAGCCTTACCTCGGGTGGCCTTGGTGCAGATACGCAGTATTTT. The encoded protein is CASSLTSGGLGADTQYF.

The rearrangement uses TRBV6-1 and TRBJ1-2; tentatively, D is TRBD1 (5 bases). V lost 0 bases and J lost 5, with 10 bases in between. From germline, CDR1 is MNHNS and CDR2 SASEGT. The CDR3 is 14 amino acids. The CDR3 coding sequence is TGTGCCAGCAGTGAAGCTGGGGCAGGGTATGGCTACACCTTC. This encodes CASSEAGAGYGYTF.

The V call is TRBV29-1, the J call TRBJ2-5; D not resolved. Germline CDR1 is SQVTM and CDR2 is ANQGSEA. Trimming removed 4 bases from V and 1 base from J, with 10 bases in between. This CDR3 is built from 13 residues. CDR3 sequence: CSVGGIFQETQYF. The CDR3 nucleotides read TGCAGCGTTGGAGGAATCTTCCAAGAGACCCAGTACTTC.

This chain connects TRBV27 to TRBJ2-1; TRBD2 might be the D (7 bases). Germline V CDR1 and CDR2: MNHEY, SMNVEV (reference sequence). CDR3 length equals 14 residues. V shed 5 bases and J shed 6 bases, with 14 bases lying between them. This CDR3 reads CASSPWGGGNEQFF. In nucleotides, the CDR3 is TGTGCCAGCAGTCCCTGGGGGGGCGGCAATGAGCAGTTCTTC.

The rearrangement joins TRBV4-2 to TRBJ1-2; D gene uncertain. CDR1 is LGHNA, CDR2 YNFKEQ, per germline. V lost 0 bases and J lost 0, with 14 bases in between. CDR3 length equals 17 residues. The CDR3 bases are TGTGCCAGCAGCCAAGATTTTGAGGGTAGATCTAACTATGGCTACACCTTC. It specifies CASSQDFEGRSNYGYTF.

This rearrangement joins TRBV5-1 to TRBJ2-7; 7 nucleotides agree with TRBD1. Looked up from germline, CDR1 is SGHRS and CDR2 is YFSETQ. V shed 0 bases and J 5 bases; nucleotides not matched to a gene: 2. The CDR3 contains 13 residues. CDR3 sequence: CASSLATGNEQYF. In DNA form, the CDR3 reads TGCGCCAGCAGCTTGGCGACAGGGAACGAGCAGTACTTC.

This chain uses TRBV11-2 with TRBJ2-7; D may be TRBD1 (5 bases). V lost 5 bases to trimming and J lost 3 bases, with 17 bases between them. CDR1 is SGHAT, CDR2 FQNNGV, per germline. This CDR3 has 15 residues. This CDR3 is CASSRSGADLYEQYF. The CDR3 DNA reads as TGTGCCAGCAGCCGTTCTGGGGCGGACCTCTACGAGCAGTACTTC.

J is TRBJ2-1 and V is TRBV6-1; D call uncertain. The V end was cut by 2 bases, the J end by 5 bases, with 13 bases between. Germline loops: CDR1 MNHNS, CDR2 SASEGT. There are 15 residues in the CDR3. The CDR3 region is CASSENRFLDNEQFF. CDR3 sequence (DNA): TGTGCCAGCAGTGAAAACAGATTCTTAGACAATGAGCAGTTCTTC.

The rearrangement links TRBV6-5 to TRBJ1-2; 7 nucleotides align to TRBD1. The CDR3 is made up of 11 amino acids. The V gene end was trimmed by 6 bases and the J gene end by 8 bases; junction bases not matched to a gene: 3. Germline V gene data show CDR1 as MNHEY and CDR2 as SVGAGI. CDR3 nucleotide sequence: TGTGCCAGCAGCCAGGGGGGCGGCTACACCTTC. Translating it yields CASSQGGGYTF.

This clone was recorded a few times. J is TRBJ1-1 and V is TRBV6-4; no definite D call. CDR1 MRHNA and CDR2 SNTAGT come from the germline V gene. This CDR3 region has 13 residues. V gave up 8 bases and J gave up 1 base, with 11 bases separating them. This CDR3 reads CASSLARNTEAFF. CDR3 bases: TGTGCCAGCTCCCTGGCCCGGAACACTGAAGCTTTCTTT.

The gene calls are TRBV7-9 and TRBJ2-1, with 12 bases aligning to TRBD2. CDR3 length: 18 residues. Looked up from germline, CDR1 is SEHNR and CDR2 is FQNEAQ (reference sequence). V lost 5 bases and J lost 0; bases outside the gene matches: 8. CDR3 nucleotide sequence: TGTGCCAGCAGCCCTGGACTAGCGGGGTCGAGCTCCTACAATGAGCAGTTCTTC. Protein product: CASSPGLAGSSSYNEQFF.

The CDR3 is CASSGGQIDNNEQFF. The CDR3, as DNA: TGTGCCAGCAGCGGGGGGCAGATCGATAACAATGAGCAGTTCTTC. The chain joins TRBV9 to TRBJ2-1; maybe TRBD1 (6 bases). Looked up from germline, CDR1 is SGDLS and CDR2 is YYNGEE. V was pared by 3 bases and J by 5 bases, with 15 bases between. The CDR3 contains 15 residues.

CDR3 nucleotides: TGTGCCAGCAGCTTACTTGCCTACGAGCAGTACTTC. Protein product: CASSLLAYEQYF. V is TRBV11-2 and J is TRBJ2-7; unclear D gene. The CDR3 spans 12 residues. Germline CDR1 reads SGHAT; CDR2 reads FQNNGV. V lost 2 bases to trimming and J lost 2 bases, with 4 bases between them.

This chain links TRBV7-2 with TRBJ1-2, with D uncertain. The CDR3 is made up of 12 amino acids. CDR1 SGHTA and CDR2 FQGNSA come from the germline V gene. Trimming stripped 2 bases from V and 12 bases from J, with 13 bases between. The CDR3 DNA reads TGTGCCAGCAGCTTATCGGGATATGGTGACACCTTC. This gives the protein CASSLSGYGDTF.

CDR3 sequence: CASSLGTSAVTYEQYF. CDR3 DNA sequence: TGTGCCAGCAGCTTGGGTACTAGCGCCGTCACCTACGAGCAGTACTTC. The rearrangement links TRBV5-4 to TRBJ2-7, with 7 bases identical to TRBD2. The CDR3 is made up of 16 amino acids. J was trimmed by 2 bases and V by 0 bases; bases with no gene match: 8. Germline CDR1 SGHNT, CDR2 YYREEE (reference sequence).

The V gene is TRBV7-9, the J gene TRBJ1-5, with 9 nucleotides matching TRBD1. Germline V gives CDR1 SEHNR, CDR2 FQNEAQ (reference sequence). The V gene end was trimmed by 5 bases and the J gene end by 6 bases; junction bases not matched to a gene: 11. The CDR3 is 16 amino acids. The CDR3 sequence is CASSASTGGRGQPQHF. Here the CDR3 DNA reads TGTGCCAGCAGCGCGAGCACAGGGGGCAGGGGTCAGCCCCAGCATTTT.